These T cell receptor beta chains were read from a single sample in a study of Ad26.COV2.S vaccination and SARS-CoV-2 variants. TCRdb's copy holds only in-frame clones and misses some; the assay was immunoSEQ multiplex PCR. The table shows hundreds of thousands of clones, with approximately 90% occurring only once. Here the sequenced sample was peripheral blood, taken in a trial of Ad26.COV2.S vaccine versus placebo. All receptors come from a person aged 18-60 years who received the Ad26.COV2.S COVID-19 vaccine or a placebo. Each CDR3 is given with its conserved first and last residue. Fields, in order: D gene, J gene, clone size, V gene, CDR3 protein, CDR3 DNA. A D gene is named only where the DNA matches it firmly. A clone size is listed for some rows: how often the clone was seen (once, few, many), or a class if it is expanded.

>NA|TRBJ2-5|NA|TRBV7-9
CASKGSREETQYF
TGTGCCAGCAAGGGATCCAGGGAAGAGACCCAGTACTTC
>NA|TRBJ1-6|NA|TRBV7-6
CASSLGEAGRGFASPLHF
TGTGCCAGCAGCTTAGGGGAGGCAGGAAGGGGGTTCGCTTCACCCCTCCACTTT
>NA|TRBJ2-2|NA|TRBV19
CASSIGGRNTGELFF
TGTGCCAGTAGTATAGGGGGCCGGAACACCGGGGAGCTGTTTTTT
>NA|TRBJ1-1|NA|TRBV19
CASSIWRGPDTEAFF
TGTGCCAGTAGTATCTGGAGGGGCCCGGACACTGAAGCTTTCTTT
>NA|TRBJ2-1|NA|TRBV19
CASSPRTAEQFF
TGTGCCAGTAGTCCCCGGACGGCCGAGCAGTTCTTC
>TRBD2|TRBJ2-1|once|TRBV9
CASSETGTSGIDEQFF
TGTGCCAGCAGCGAGACCGGGACTAGCGGGATAGATGAGCAGTTCTTC
>TRBD2|TRBJ2-1|NA|TRBV19
CASSARAAGEGDNEQFF
TGTGCCAGTAGTGCCCGGGCAGCGGGAGAGGGTGACAATGAGCAGTTCTTC
>NA|TRBJ1-3|NA|TRBV9
CASSVSQASGSGNTIYF
TGTGCCAGCAGCGTTTCCCAGGCTTCGGGCTCTGGAAACACCATATATTTT
>NA|TRBJ1-5|NA|TRBV2
CASSEDRLSNQPQHF
TGTGCCAGCAGTGAAGACAGACTTAGCAATCAGCCCCAGCATTTT
>NA|TRBJ1-1|NA|TRBV6-2/TRBV6-3
CASSSFGGGTVNTEAFF
TGTGCCAGCAGTTCATTTGGTGGGGGTACAGTGAACACTGAAGCTTTCTTT
>TRBD1|TRBJ2-1|NA|TRBV6-5
CASSSQGVSYNEQFF
TGTGCCAGCAGTTCACAGGGGGTTTCCTACAATGAGCAGTTCTTC
>TRBD1|TRBJ1-2|NA|TRBV3-1/TRBV3-2
CASSQDRGADYGYTF
TGTGCCAGCAGCCAGGACAGGGGTGCGGACTATGGCTACACCTTC
>NA|TRBJ2-5|NA|TRBV28
CASSFSGLGTQYF
TGTGCCAGCAGTTTTTCAGGGCTGGGGACCCAGTACTTC
>NA|TRBJ2-3|NA|TRBV25-1
CASSETGYTDTQYF
TGTGCCAGCAGTGAAACGGGATACACAGATACGCAGTATTTT
>NA|TRBJ1-1|NA|TRBV29-1
CSAGTAYMNTEAFF
TGCAGCGCCGGGACGGCTTACATGAACACTGAAGCTTTCTTT
>NA|TRBJ2-1|NA|TRBV6-1
CASSESLFDEQFF
TGTGCCAGCAGTGAATCGCTTTTTGATGAGCAGTTCTTC
>NA|TRBJ1-4|NA|TRBV6-5
CASSYSGVNEKLFF
TGTGCCAGCAGTTACTCGGGGGTTAATGAAAAACTGTTTTTT
>NA|TRBJ1-1|NA|TRBV20-1
CSASNARAGTEAFF
TGCAGTGCTAGTAATGCCAGGGCGGGCACTGAAGCTTTCTTT
>NA|TRBJ2-6|NA|TRBV19
CASSAAGFSGANVLTF
TGTGCCAGTAGTGCAGCAGGGTTCTCTGGGGCCAACGTCCTGACTTTC
>NA|TRBJ2-5|NA|TRBV7-2
CASSLAGPKETQYF
TGTGCCAGCAGCTTAGCGGGTCCCAAAGAGACCCAGTACTTC
>NA|TRBJ2-3|NA|TRBV6-1
CASSLSGSSTDTQYF
TGTGCCAGCAGTTTATCGGGTTCTAGCACAGATACGCAGTATTTT
>NA|TRBJ1-1|NA|TRBV7-9
CASSSSRDGEAFF
TGTGCCAGCAGCTCGTCCCGGGACGGTGAAGCTTTCTTT
>TRBD1|TRBJ2-1|NA|TRBV18
CASSPTGVWNEQFF
TGTGCCAGCTCACCAACAGGGGTGTGGAATGAGCAGTTCTTC
>NA|TRBJ1-1|few|TRBV28
CASRREKTEAFF
TGTGCCAGCAGACGGGAGAAGACTGAAGCTTTCTTT
>TRBD1|TRBJ1-4|NA|TRBV2
CASNTPGTGGEKLFF
TGTGCCAGCAACACTCCCGGGACAGGGGGTGAAAAACTGTTTTTT
>NA|TRBJ2-7|once|TRBV7-8
CASSRGSYEQYF
TGTGCCAGCAGCCGGGGGTCCTACGAGCAGTACTTC
>TRBD1|TRBJ2-7|NA|TRBV11-2
CASSLVAGQGAYEQYF
TGTGCCAGCAGCTTAGTAGCGGGACAGGGGGCCTACGAGCAGTACTTC
>TRBD1|TRBJ2-2|NA|TRBV5-4
CASSLKTGGAPGELFF
TGTGCCAGCAGCCTAAAGACAGGGGGCGCACCCGGGGAGCTGTTTTTT
>TRBD1|TRBJ1-2|NA|TRBV19
CASSIDWTGSANYGYTF
TGTGCCAGTAGTATAGACTGGACAGGATCCGCTAACTATGGCTACACCTTC
>NA|TRBJ2-1|NA|TRBV5-1
CASSRQRASYNEQFF
TGCGCCAGCAGCCGCCAGCGGGCGTCCTACAATGAGCAGTTCTTC
>NA|TRBJ2-2|NA|TRBV28
CASTLLQEGTGELFF
TGTGCCAGCACCTTACTGCAGGAGGGAACCGGGGAGCTGTTTTTT
>NA|TRBJ1-1|NA|TRBV15
CATSSSMNTEAFF
TGTGCCACCAGCAGTTCGATGAACACTGAAGCTTTCTTT
>NA|TRBJ2-1|once|TRBV9
CASSVEAGRFSEQFF
TGTGCCAGCAGCGTAGAGGCCGGTCGATTTAGTGAGCAGTTCTTC
>NA|TRBJ2-3|NA|TRBV7-9
CASSQGGGTESTDTQYF
TGTGCCAGCAGCCAAGGGGGCGGGACAGAGAGCACAGATACGCAGTATTTT
>NA|TRBJ1-2|NA|TRBV30
CAWNYATSYGYTF
TGTGCCTGGAACTACGCCACCAGCTATGGCTACACCTTC
>TRBD1|TRBJ1-1|NA|TRBV13
CASSYSGTGNTEAFF
TGTGCCAGCAGCTATAGTGGGACAGGGAACACTGAAGCTTTCTTT
>NA|TRBJ1-2|NA|TRBV28
CASSLQGRPSYGYTF
TGTGCCAGCAGTTTACAAGGCAGGCCCTCTTATGGCTACACCTTC
>NA|TRBJ2-1|NA|TRBV2
CASSGHYNEQFF
TGTGCCAGCAGTGGGCACTACAATGAGCAGTTCTTC
>NA|TRBJ2-7|NA|TRBV4-2
CASSQDRGGYEQYF
TGTGCCAGCAGCCAAGATAGGGGCGGATACGAGCAGTACTTC
>NA|TRBJ2-2|once|TRBV7-2
CASSSPNTGELFF
TGTGCCAGCAGCTCCCCCAACACCGGGGAGCTGTTTTTT
>TRBD1|TRBJ1-1|NA|TRBV9
CASSAPSGGTEAFF
TGTGCCAGCAGCGCCCCGTCAGGGGGCACTGAAGCTTTCTTT
>NA|TRBJ1-1|NA|TRBV5-1
CASSSRLGDSEAFF
TGCGCCAGCTCGTCCCGTCTTGGGGACTCTGAAGCTTTCTTT
>TRBD1|TRBJ1-3|few|TRBV28
CATRGTGDPLFSGNTIYF
TGTGCCACCAGGGGGACAGGGGACCCACTCTTCTCTGGAAACACCATATATTTT
>NA|TRBJ1-5|NA|TRBV5-5
CASSLDRSGPQHF
TGTGCCAGCAGCTTGGATCGTTCCGGCCCCCAGCATTTT
>TRBD2|TRBJ2-3|NA|TRBV7-9
CASSPPGLSTDTQYF
TGTGCCAGCAGCCCACCGGGACTAAGCACAGATACGCAGTATTTT
>TRBD1|TRBJ1-1|NA|TRBV30
CAWSSTRQGPAFF
TGTGCCTGGAGTTCAACAAGACAGGGTCCAGCTTTCTTT
>TRBD2|TRBJ2-1|NA|TRBV2
CASNEYTPGLAEHNEQFF
TGTGCCAGCAATGAATATACTCCCGGGCTAGCGGAACACAATGAGCAGTTCTTC
>TRBD2|TRBJ2-1|NA|TRBV29-1
CSVEGGPTSGEQFF
TGCAGCGTTGAAGGTGGGCCGACTAGCGGAGAGCAGTTCTTC
>NA|TRBJ2-5|NA|TRBV27
CASRGLLGPQETQYF
TGTGCCAGCAGGGGCCTTCTAGGGCCACAAGAGACCCAGTACTTC
>NA|TRBJ2-7|few|TRBV27
CASSFASYEQYF
TGTGCCAGCAGTTTCGCCTCCTACGAGCAGTACTTC